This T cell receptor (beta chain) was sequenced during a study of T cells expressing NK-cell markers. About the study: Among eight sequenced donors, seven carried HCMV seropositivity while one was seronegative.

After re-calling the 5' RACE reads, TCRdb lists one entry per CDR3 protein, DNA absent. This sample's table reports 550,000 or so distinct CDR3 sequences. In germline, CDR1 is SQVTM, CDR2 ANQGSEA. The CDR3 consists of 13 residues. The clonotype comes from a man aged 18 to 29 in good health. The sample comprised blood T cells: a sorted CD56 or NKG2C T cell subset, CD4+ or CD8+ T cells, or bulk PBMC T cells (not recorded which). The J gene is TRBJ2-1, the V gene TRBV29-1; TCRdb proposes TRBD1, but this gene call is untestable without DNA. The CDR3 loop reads CSGGPQVGNEQFF.